This TCR beta chain was retrieved from a study of blood T cells in healthy people across ages. Looked up from germline, CDR1 is MNHEY and CDR2 is SMNVEV (reference sequence). The CDR3 consists of 12 residues. V dropped 6 bases and J dropped 5 bases, with 10 bases sitting between them. Primed by a sample-barcoded 5' primer and a J-beta primer mix, a second PCR proceeded for about 7 to 12 cycles. TCRdb redid the calling of the 5' RACE reads with MiXCR, one entry per CDR3 protein. This table has just over 1 million distinct CDR3 sequences, over 35% appearing once. The sample consisted of blood. The TCR sequence derives from a woman aged 60-75 years in good health. This rearrangement joins TRBV27 to TRBJ1-1; D is possibly TRBD1 (5 bases). CDR3 nucleotide sequence: TGTGCCAGCAGGGCCCGACAGACTGAAGCTTTCTTT. This codes for CASRARQTEAFF.